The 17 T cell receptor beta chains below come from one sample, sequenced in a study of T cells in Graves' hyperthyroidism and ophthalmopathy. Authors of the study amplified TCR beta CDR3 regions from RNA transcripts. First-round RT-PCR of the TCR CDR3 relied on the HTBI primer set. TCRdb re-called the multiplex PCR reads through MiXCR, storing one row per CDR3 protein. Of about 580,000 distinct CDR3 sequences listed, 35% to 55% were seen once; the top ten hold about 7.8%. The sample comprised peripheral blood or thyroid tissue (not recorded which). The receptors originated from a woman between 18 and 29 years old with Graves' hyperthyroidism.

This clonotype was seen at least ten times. CDR3: CARALGQGQETQYF. The CDR3 DNA reads as TGTGCCAGGGCACTGGGACAGGGCCAAGAGACCCAGTACTTC. The rearrangement joins TRBV2 to TRBJ2-5, with TRBD1 matching 9 bases. Germline V gene lookup returns CDR1 SNHLY and CDR2 FYNNEI. This CDR3 region has 14 residues. The V segment lost 9 bases and the J segment 1 base; nucleotides outside the gene matches: 6.

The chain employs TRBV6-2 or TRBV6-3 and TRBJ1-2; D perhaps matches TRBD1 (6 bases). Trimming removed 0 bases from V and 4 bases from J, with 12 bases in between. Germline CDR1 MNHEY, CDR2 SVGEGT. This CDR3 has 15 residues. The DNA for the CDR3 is TGTGCCAGCAGTTACTCCTGGAAGGGGGTCTATGGCTACACCTTC. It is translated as CASSYSWKGVYGYTF.

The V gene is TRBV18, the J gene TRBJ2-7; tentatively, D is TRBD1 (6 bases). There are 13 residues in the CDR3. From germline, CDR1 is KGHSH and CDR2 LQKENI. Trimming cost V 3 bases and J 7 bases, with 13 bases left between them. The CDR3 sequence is CASSPRTDQEQYF. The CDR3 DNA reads TGTGCCAGCTCACCCCGGACAGACCAAGAGCAGTACTTC.

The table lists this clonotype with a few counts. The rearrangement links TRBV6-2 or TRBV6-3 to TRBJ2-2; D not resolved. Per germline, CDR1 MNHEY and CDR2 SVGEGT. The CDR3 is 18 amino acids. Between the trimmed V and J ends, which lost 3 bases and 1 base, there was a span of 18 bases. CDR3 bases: TGTGCCAGCAGTTATTTGGCTGAGCTAACCGTGAACACCGGGGAGCTGTTTTTT. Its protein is CASSYLAELTVNTGELFF.

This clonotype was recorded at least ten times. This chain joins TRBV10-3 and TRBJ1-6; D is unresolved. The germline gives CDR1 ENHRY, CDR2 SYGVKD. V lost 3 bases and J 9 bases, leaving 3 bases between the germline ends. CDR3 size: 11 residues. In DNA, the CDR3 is TGTGCCATCAGTGATGGTTCACCCCTCCACTTT. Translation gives CAISDGSPLHF.

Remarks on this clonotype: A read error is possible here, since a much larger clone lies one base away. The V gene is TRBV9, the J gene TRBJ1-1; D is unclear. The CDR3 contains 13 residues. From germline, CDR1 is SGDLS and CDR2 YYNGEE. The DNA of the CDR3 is TGTGCCAGCAGCTACGACATTTACACTGAAGCTCTCTTT. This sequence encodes CASSYDIYTEALF.

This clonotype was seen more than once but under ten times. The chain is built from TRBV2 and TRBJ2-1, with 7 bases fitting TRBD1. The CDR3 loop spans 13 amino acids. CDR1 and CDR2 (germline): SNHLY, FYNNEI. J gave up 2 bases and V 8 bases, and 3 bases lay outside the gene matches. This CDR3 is CASRQGAYNEQFF. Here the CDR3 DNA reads TGTGCCAGCCGGCAGGGGGCCTACAATGAGCAGTTCTTC. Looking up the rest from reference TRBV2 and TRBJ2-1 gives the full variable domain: EPEVTQTPSHQVTQMGQEVILRCVPISNHLYFYWYRQILGQKVEFLVSFYNNEISEKSEIFDDQFSVERPDGSNFTLKIRSTKLEDSAMYFCASRQGAYNEQFFGPGTRLTVL.

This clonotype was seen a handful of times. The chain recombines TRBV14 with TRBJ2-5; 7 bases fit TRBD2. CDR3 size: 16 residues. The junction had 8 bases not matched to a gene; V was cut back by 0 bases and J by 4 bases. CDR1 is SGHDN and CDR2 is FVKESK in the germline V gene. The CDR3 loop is CASSQDLAALVETQYF. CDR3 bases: TGTGCCAGCAGCCAAGACCTAGCGGCCTTAGTAGAGACCCAGTACTTC.

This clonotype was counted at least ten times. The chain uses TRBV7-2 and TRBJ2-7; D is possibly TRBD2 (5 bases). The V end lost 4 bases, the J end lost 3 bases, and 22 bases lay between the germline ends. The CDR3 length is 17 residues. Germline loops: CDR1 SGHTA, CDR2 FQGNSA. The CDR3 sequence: CASSSFGVGKTRYEQYF. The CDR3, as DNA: TGTGCCAGCAGCTCATTCGGGGTGGGGAAAACTCGCTACGAGCAGTACTTC.

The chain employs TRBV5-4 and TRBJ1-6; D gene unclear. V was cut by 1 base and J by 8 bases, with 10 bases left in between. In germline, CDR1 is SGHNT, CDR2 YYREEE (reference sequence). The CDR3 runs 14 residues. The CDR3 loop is CASSLSGTDSPLHF. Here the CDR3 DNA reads TGTGCCAGCAGCTTGTCCGGCACGGATTCACCCCTCCACTTT.

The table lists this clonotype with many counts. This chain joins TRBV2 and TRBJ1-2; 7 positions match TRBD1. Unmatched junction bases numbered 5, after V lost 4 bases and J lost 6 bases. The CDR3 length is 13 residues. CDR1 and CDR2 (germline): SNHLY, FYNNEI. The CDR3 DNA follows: TGTGCCAGCAGTGTATCCCAGGGGGATGGCTACACCTTC. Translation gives CASSVSQGDGYTF.

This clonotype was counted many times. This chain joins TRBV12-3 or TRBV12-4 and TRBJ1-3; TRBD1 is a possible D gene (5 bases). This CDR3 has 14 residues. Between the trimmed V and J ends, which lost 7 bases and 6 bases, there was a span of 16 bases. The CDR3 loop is CASTLRGRINTIYF. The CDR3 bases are TGTGCCAGCACCCTAAGGGGACGGATAAACACCATATATTTT.

The CDR3 coding sequence is TGTGCCAGCAGTTTAAGGGGTCGAGGAGGGCCGGGCACCGGGGAGCTGTTTTTT. Its translation is CASSLRGRGGPGTGELFF. This chain links TRBV7-9 with TRBJ2-2; weak D call: TRBD2 (6 bases). This CDR3 spans 18 amino acids. Germline V lookup: CDR1 SEHNR, CDR2 FQNEAQ (reference sequence). Trimming took 6 bases from V and 4 from J, leaving 24 bases between them. The whole variable domain, remainder taken from reference TRBV7-9 and TRBJ2-2, is DTGVSQNPRHKITKRGQNVTFRCDPISEHNRLYWYRQTLGQGPEFLTYFQNEAQLEKSRLLSDRFSAERPKGSFSTLEIQRTEQGDSAMYLCASSLRGRGGPGTGELFFGEGSRLTVL.

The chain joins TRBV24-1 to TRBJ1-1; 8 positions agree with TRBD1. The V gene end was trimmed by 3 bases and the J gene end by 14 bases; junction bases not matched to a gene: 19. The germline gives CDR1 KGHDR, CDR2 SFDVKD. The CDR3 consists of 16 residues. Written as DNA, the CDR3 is TGTGCCACCAGTGATCCCGGACAGGGAGGGGAGAATGAGCAGTTCTTT. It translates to CATSDPGQGGENEQFF.

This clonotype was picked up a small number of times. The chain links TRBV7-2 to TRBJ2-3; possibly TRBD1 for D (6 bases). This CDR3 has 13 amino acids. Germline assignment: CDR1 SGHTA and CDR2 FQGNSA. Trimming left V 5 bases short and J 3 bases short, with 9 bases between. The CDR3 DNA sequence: TGTGCCAGCAGCCCCCAGGGGACAGATACGCAGTATTTT. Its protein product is CASSPQGTDTQYF.

The CDR3 spells CASSATGTGSAFF. CDR3 nucleotide sequence: TGTGCCAGCAGTGCCACCGGGACAGGTAGTGCTTTCTTT. The rearrangement uses TRBV2 and TRBJ1-1; 8 nucleotides align to TRBD1. The length of the CDR3 is 13 residues. V gave up 4 bases and J gave up 11 bases; unmatched junction bases: 9. CDR1 SNHLY and CDR2 FYNNEI come from the germline V gene.

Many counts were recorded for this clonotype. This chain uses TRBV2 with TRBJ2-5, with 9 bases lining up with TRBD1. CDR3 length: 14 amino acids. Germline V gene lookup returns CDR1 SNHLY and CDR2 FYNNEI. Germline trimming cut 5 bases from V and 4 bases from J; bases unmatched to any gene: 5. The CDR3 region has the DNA TGTGCCAGCAGTTCGGACAGGGGACGAGAGACCCAGTACTTC. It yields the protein CASSSDRGRETQYF.